This is a list of T cell receptor beta chains from one sample in a study of T cell changes during pregnancy in multiple sclerosis. Clones were read by immunoSEQ multiplex PCR, and TCRdb kept only the in-frame ones, dropping some. Counted here are 70,000 to 75,000 clones, roughly nine tenths occurring once; the ten biggest clones make up about 3.5%. The sequencing used peripheral blood, collected before pregnancy. The receptors shown here come from a female donor with multiple sclerosis, enrolled in a pregnancy study. Both conserved end residues are part of each CDR3. The order of the fields is D gene, clone size, V gene, J gene, CDR3 DNA, CDR3 protein. The D gene is left open where the match is weak. Clone sizes are given selectively: once, few, many, or a class where the clone is expanded.

D: TRBD1; size: -; V: TRBV27; J: TRBJ1-5; DNA: TGTGCCAGCAGTCCACAGGGGGTTATTGATCAGCCCCAGCATTTT; CDR3: CASSPQGVIDQPQHF
D: -; size: -; V: TRBV7-2; J: TRBJ1-2; DNA: TGTGCCAGCAGCCTGGGGAGAACAGGGTCCGGCTACACCTTC; CDR3: CASSLGRTGSGYTF
D: TRBD2; size: -; V: TRBV7-3; J: TRBJ2-3; DNA: TGTGCCAGCAGCTTTGGTTCGCGGGGGAGCACAGATACGCAGTATTTT; CDR3: CASSFGSRGSTDTQYF
D: TRBD2; size: -; V: TRBV30; J: TRBJ2-3; DNA: TGTGCCTGGAGTGGTATCCCGGGACTAGTGGCAGATACGCAGTATTTT; CDR3: CAWSGIPGLVADTQYF
D: TRBD1; size: -; V: TRBV6-5; J: TRBJ1-2; DNA: TGTGCCAGCAGTCGACAGGGGGTCGGCTACACCTTC; CDR3: CASSRQGVGYTF
D: TRBD2; size: -; V: TRBV6-1; J: TRBJ2-7; DNA: TGTGCCAGCAGCGCCGGGACTAGCGACATCTACGAGCAGTACTTC; CDR3: CASSAGTSDIYEQYF
D: TRBD1; size: -; V: TRBV5-6; J: TRBJ1-5; DNA: TGTGCCAGCAGCTCGGGGACAGCCCGGGCTAATCAGCCCCAGCATTTT; CDR3: CASSSGTARANQPQHF
D: TRBD2; size: -; V: TRBV5-5; J: TRBJ2-1; DNA: TGTGCCAGCAGCATTAGCGGGTTGGCCTACAATGAGCAGTTCTTC; CDR3: CASSISGLAYNEQFF
D: -; size: -; V: TRBV21-1; J: TRBJ2-3; DNA: TGTGCCAGCAGCAAAAACCAGCGGGGGACCCAGCTCACAGATACGCAGTATTTT; CDR3: CASSKNQRGTQLTDTQYF
D: -; size: -; V: TRBV28; J: TRBJ1-1; DNA: TGTGCCAGCAGTTTGGAAAAAGGGAAGGGGGGGTACACTGAAGCTTTCTTT; CDR3: CASSLEKGKGGYTEAFF
D: -; size: -; V: TRBV5-4; J: TRBJ1-1; DNA: TGTGCCAGCAGCCACGGACAGACTGAAGCTTTCTTT; CDR3: CASSHGQTEAFF
D: -; size: -; V: TRBV30; J: TRBJ1-2; DNA: TGTGCCTGGATCCCCCTGATAGATAACTATGGCTACACCTTC; CDR3: CAWIPLIDNYGYTF
D: TRBD1; size: -; V: TRBV5-1; J: TRBJ1-2; DNA: TGCGCCAGCAGCTTGGCGGACAGGGTACGCTATGGCTACACCTTC; CDR3: CASSLADRVRYGYTF
D: TRBD2; size: -; V: TRBV6-6; J: TRBJ2-5; DNA: TGTGCCAGCAGTAAAATCGGACTAGCGGGGCAAGAGACCCAGTACTTC; CDR3: CASSKIGLAGQETQYF
D: TRBD2; size: -; V: TRBV7-8; J: TRBJ2-1; DNA: TGTGCCAGCAGCTGGCAAGGGACTAGCGGGGGGGCCGTAAGGTCCTACAATGAGCAGTTCTTC; CDR3: CASSWQGTSGGAVRSYNEQFF
D: -; size: -; V: TRBV4-3; J: TRBJ1-6; DNA: TGCGCCAGCAGCCAAGAGGTCCGGGGTCACTCACCCCTCCACTTT; CDR3: CASSQEVRGHSPLHF
D: -; size: -; V: TRBV30; J: TRBJ1-2; DNA: TGTGCCTGGAAGAAGCCAGACAGGACGGCTTATGGCTACACCTTC; CDR3: CAWKKPDRTAYGYTF
D: -; size: -; V: TRBV6-4; J: TRBJ1-1; DNA: TGTGCCAGCGCAGAACAACAGCAGACTGAAGCTTTCTTT; CDR3: CASAEQQQTEAFF
D: TRBD1; size: -; V: TRBV10-3; J: TRBJ1-6; DNA: TGTGCCATCAGCCAGGACAGGGGTAATTCACCCCTCCACTTT; CDR3: CAISQDRGNSPLHF
D: -; size: -; V: TRBV5-1; J: TRBJ2-1; DNA: TGCGCCAGCAGCCCGGCGGCTAGTTTTCGCAATGAGCAGTTCTTC; CDR3: CASSPAASFRNEQFF
D: -; size: -; V: TRBV30; J: TRBJ1-3; DNA: TGTGCCTGGAGTGTATCAGGGAATGGAAACACCATATATTTT; CDR3: CAWSVSGNGNTIYF
D: -; size: -; V: TRBV10-2; J: TRBJ1-1; DNA: TGCGCCAGCAGTGATATAGGACAGACGAACACTGAAGCTTTCTTT; CDR3: CASSDIGQTNTEAFF
D: -; size: -; V: TRBV7-9; J: TRBJ2-7; DNA: TGTGCCAGCAGCTTAGGTCGGGGGGGGGTGACAGGGAATACCTACGAGCAGTACTTC; CDR3: CASSLGRGGVTGNTYEQYF
D: -; size: -; V: TRBV25-1; J: TRBJ2-3; DNA: TGTGCCAGCAGTGAAGGGCCATCCTCTAAGCAGTATTTT; CDR3: CASSEGPSSKQYF
D: TRBD2; size: -; V: TRBV6-4; J: TRBJ2-1; DNA: TGTGCCAGCAGTGACGGGACTAGCGGGATCGCGAATGAGCAGTTCTTC; CDR3: CASSDGTSGIANEQFF
D: -; size: -; V: TRBV5-1; J: TRBJ2-1; DNA: TGCGCCAGCAGCTTAAACAGGGACAATGAGCAGTTCTTC; CDR3: CASSLNRDNEQFF
D: -; size: -; V: TRBV5-8; J: TRBJ1-5; DNA: TGTGCCAGCAGCTACAGGGTCGATTATAGCAATCAGCCCCAGCATTTT; CDR3: CASSYRVDYSNQPQHF
D: TRBD1; size: -; V: TRBV6-1; J: TRBJ1-1; DNA: TGTGCCAGCAGGGAAAACAGGGGGCGAGGAGCTTTCTTT; CDR3: CASRENRGRGAFF
D: -; size: -; V: TRBV6-6; J: TRBJ1-1; DNA: TGTGCCAGCAGCCAGGACAGCTCTACTTTGAACACTGAAGCTTTCTTT; CDR3: CASSQDSSTLNTEAFF
D: TRBD2; size: -; V: TRBV6-1; J: TRBJ2-3; DNA: TGTGCCAGCAGTGAAGGACTAGCGGGAGGAGATACGCAGTATTTT; CDR3: CASSEGLAGGDTQYF
D: TRBD1; size: -; V: TRBV27; J: TRBJ1-1; DNA: TGTGCCAGCCCCCTAGCTCCCCGGGACAGAGGGCCCGAAGCTGAAGCTTTCTTT; CDR3: CASPLAPRDRGPEAEAFF
D: -; size: -; V: TRBV30; J: TRBJ1-1; DNA: TGTGCCTGGAGTGTCTTGGTTGAGGGTGACACTGAAGCTTTCTTT; CDR3: CAWSVLVEGDTEAFF
D: TRBD2; size: -; V: TRBV10-3; J: TRBJ2-1; DNA: TGTGCCATCAGTGAGGGACTAGCGGACCTCAGGGAGCAGTTCTTC; CDR3: CAISEGLADLREQFF
D: -; size: once; V: TRBV18; J: TRBJ2-2; DNA: TGTGCCAGCACCCAAAGCGGCTCCAACACCGGGGAGCTGTTTTTT; CDR3: CASTQSGSNTGELFF
D: TRBD2; size: -; V: TRBV19; J: TRBJ2-2; DNA: TGTGCCAGTAGTACCCGACTAGCGGCGAACACCGGGGAGCTGTTTTTT; CDR3: CASSTRLAANTGELFF
D: TRBD1; size: -; V: TRBV25-1; J: TRBJ2-7; DNA: TGTGCCAGCAGTGAACGTCGGACAGGGGTGCACGAGCAGTACTTC; CDR3: CASSERRTGVHEQYF
D: -; size: -; V: TRBV6-4; J: TRBJ2-7; DNA: TGTGCCAGCAGGGAAGAGTATGGGGGCCCCTACGAGCAGTACTTC; CDR3: CASREEYGGPYEQYF
D: TRBD2; size: -; V: TRBV25-1; J: TRBJ2-7; DNA: TGTGCCAGCAGTAACACCGGGACTAGCGGGAGTTACGAGCAGTACTTC; CDR3: CASSNTGTSGSYEQYF
D: TRBD2; size: -; V: TRBV6-1; J: TRBJ2-1; DNA: TGTGCCACATCGAGCGGGGGGGCCTACAATGAGCAGTTCTTC; CDR3: CATSSGGAYNEQFF
D: TRBD1; size: -; V: TRBV6-6; J: TRBJ1-4; DNA: TGTGCCAGCAGTTTACAGGGGAATGAAAAACTGTTTTTT; CDR3: CASSLQGNEKLFF